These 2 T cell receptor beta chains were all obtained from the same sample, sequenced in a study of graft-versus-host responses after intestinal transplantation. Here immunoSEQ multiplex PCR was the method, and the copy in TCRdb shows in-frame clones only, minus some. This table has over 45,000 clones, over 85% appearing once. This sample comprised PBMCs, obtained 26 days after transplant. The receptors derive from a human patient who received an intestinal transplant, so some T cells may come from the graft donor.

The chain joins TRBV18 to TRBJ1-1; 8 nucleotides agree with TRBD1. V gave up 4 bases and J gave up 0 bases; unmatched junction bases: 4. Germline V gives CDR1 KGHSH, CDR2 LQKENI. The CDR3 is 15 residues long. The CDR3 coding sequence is TGTGCCAGCTCACACGGACAGGGTTTGAACACTGAAGCTTTCTTT. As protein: CASSHGQGLNTEAFF.

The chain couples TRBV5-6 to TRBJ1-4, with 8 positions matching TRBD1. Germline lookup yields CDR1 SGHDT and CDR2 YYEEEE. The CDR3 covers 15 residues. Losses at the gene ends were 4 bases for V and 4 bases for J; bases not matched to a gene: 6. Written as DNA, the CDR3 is TGTGCCAGCAGCGTCCGGGACAGGTATAATGAAAAACTGTTTTTT. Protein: CASSVRDRYNEKLFF.